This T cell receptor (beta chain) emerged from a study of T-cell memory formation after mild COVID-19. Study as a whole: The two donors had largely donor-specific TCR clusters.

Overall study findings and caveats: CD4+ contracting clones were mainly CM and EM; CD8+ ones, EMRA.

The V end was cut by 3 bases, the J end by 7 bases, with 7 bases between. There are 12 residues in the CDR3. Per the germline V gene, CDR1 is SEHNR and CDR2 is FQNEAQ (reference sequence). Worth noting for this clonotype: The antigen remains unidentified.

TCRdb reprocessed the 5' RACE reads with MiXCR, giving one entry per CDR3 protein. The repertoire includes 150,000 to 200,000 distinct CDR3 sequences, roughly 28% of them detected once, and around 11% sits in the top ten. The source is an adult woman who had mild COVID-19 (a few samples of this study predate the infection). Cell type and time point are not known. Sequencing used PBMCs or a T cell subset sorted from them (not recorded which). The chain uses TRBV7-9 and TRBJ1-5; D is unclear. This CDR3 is CASSFGGQPQHF. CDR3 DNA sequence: TGTGCCAGCAGCTTTGGTGGGCAGCCCCAGCATTTT.